The source of this T cell receptor (beta chain) is a study of blood T cell repertoires in COVID-19. This CDR3 is built from 15 residues. The germline V gene encodes CDR1 SNHLY and CDR2 FYNNEI. V lost 6 bases, J lost 4 bases, and 6 bases stayed unmatched. Per the authors' pipeline: Reference gene primer amplification in the assay estimated nucleated cell counts. Profiling relied on immunoSEQ multiplex PCR, and the TCRdb table lists in-frame clones only, not all of them. D and trimming come from the DNA, and the V and J calls and clone size come from that table. The table shows about 160,000 clones, with around 87% occurring only once.

This TCR came from a man of 80 years or more with acute or convalescent COVID-19. This chain joins TRBV2 and TRBJ2-2; the match to TRBD2 covers 9 bases. Sequencing was performed on peripheral blood. For the CDR3, the DNA is TGTGCCAGCAGGGCCGGGACTAGCAGCACCGGGGAGCTGTTTTTT. Protein: CASRAGTSSTGELFF.